This T cell receptor beta chain was sequenced for a study of shared clonotypes between healthy human individuals. The count of this clone is one. This table comes from immunoSEQ multiplex PCR, and its TCRdb copy is limited to in-frame clones, with some not included. This table has roughly 2,300,000 clones, 92% appearing once. The V and J ends lost 7 bases and 4 bases respectively, with 20 bases between them. The germline V gene has CDR1 MDHEN and CDR2 SYDVKM. CDR3 length: 15 residues. The TCR comes from a man younger than 35 in good health. Some clones in this sample may be carry-over from other donors' samples. The sequenced sample consisted of naive CD4+ T cells from PBMCs. As to subset: CD45RA+ positively selected. The chain combines TRBV28 with TRBJ2-7; D is uncertain. The chain's CDR3 is CASIPPLGGPYEQYF. CDR3 bases: TGTGCCAGCATTCCCCCCCTCGGTGGTCCTTACGAGCAGTACTTC.